This T cell receptor beta chain was recovered during a study of technical replicates of blood from a few donors. This CDR3 has 15 amino acids. CDR1 and CDR2 (germline): MRHNA, SNTAGT. Trimming stripped 2 bases from V and 0 bases from J, with 8 bases between. The repertoire was sequenced with immunoSEQ multiplex PCR; TCRdb's copy has only in-frame clones and lacks some. The sample yields fewer than 100,000 clones, 90% to 95% seen once. Sequenced: T cells isolated from PBMCs. The chain employs TRBV6-4 and TRBJ2-1; D possibly corresponds to TRBD2 (5 bases). This receptor was identified in a human donor in good health. This chain's CDR3 is CASSDGGYSYNEQFF. The CDR3 region has the DNA TGTGCCAGCAGTGACGGCGGGTACTCCTACAATGAGCAGTTCTTC.